This TCR beta chain is from a study of OX40 agonist ivuxolimab in advanced cancers. Study details: The patients received agonistic anti-OX40 (CD134) antibody ivuxolimab.

The study's findings and limits: On average, CD8+ T cells had more expanded clones than CD4+. Among the lowest peripheral clonal expansion occurred in 0.1-3.0 mg/kg partial responders.

CDR1 and CDR2 (germline): SGHVS, FNYEAQ. The CDR3 totals 18 residues. V trimming: 2 bases; J trimming: 3 bases; junction bases outside the gene matches: 11. Autoimmune disease history or systemic immunosuppression led to patient exclusion. In regard to this clone: Its antigen is currently unknown.

Sequencing was performed with immunoSEQ multiplex PCR; in TCRdb, only in-frame clones are kept and a portion is missing. Of about 140,000 clones in the sample, approximately 94% were seen once. The chain recombines TRBV7-6 with TRBJ2-3, with 10 bases fitting TRBD1. The clonotype originates from an adult with an advanced solid tumor such as melanoma, head and neck, liver or kidney cancer. The starting material was CD4+ or CD8+ T cells sorted from blood, obtained in a trial of the OX40 agonist ivuxolimab. The CDR3: CASSLFWGDRGGTDTQYF. CDR3 DNA sequence: TGTGCCAGCAGCTTATTCTGGGGGGACAGGGGCGGAACAGATACGCAGTATTTT.